The clone carrying this T cell receptor (beta chain) was observed a handful of times. This sample was included in a study of T cells in Graves' hyperthyroidism and ophthalmopathy. The wider study: At the time of initial diagnosis and before any treatment, peripheral blood was collected.

Amplified TCR beta CDR3 regions came from RNA transcripts. The primer set for the first-round RT-PCR of the TCR CDR3 was HTBI. TCRdb passed the multiplex PCR reads through MiXCR, listing each CDR3 protein once. Of 380,000 or so distinct CDR3 sequences in the sample, 14% were seen once. Each diagnosis was grounded in clinical symptoms, serum thyroxine and TRAb, thyroid ultrasound, and orbital computed tomography. Germline values: CDR1 SNHLY, CDR2 FYNNEI. V gave up 4 bases and J gave up 0 bases, with 4 bases separating them. This CDR3 spans 13 amino acids. Source material: blood. The TCR was taken from a woman aged 25 to 39 with Graves' hyperthyroidism. This chain connects TRBV2 to TRBJ1-3; no definite D call. CDR3 amino acids: CASSVHSGNTIYF. The DNA of the CDR3 is TGTGCCAGCAGTGTCCACTCTGGAAACACCATATATTTT.